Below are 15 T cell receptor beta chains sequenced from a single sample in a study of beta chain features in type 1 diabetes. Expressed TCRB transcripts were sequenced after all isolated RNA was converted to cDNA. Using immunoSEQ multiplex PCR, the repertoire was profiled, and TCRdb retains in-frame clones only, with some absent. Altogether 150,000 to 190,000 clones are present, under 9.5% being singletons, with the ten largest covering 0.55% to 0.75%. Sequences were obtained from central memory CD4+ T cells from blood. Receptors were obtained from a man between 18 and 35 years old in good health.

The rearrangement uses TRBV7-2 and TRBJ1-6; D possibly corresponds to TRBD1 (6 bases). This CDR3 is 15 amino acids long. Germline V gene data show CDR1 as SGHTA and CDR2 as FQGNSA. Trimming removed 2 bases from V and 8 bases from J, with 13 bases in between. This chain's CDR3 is CASSLSGGGYSPLHF. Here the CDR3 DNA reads TGTGCCAGCAGCTTATCTGGGGGCGGTTATTCACCCCTCCACTTT.

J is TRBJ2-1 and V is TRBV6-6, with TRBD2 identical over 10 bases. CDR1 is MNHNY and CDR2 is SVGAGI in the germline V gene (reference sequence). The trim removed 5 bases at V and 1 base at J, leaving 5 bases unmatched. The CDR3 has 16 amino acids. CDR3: CASSSGRAVSYNEQFF. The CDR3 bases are TGTGCCAGCAGTAGCGGGAGGGCCGTATCCTACAATGAGCAGTTCTTC.

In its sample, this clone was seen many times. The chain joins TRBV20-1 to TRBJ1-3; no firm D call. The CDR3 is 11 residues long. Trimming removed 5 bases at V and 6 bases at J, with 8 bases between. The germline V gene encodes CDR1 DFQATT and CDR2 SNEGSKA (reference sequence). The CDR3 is CSAVPVNTIYF. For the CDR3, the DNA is TGCAGTGCTGTTCCGGTAAACACCATATATTTT.

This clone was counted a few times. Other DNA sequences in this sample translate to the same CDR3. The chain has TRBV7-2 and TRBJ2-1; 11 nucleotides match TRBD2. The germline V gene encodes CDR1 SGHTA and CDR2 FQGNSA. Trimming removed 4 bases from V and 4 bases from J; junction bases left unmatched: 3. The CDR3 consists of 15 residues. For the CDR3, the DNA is TGTGCCAGCAGCTCGAGACTAGCGGGATACAATGAGCAGTTCTTC. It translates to CASSSRLAGYNEQFF.

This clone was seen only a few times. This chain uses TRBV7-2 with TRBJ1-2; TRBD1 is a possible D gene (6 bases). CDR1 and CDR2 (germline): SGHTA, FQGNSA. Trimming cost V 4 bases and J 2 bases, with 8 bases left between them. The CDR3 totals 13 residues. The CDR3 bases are TGTGCCAGCAGCTCCGGACAGAACTATGGCTACACCTTC. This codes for CASSSGQNYGYTF.

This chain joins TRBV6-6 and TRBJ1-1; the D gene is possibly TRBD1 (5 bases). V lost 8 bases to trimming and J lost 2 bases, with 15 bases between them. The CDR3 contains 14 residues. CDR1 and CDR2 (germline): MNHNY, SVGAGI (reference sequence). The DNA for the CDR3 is TGTGCCAGCGTGCAATCGACAGCCAACACTGAAGCTTTCTTT. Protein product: CASVQSTANTEAFF.

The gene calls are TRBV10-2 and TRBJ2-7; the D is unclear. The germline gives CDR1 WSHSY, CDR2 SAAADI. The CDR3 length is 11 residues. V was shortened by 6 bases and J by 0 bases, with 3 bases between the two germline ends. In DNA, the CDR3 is TGCGCCAGCAGCCACTCCTACGAGCAGTACTTC. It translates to CASSHSYEQYF.

This chain's CDR3 is CASSLRPGANTGELFF. CDR3 DNA: TGTGCCAGCAGCTTGAGGCCGGGGGCGAACACCGGGGAGCTGTTTTTT. This sequence joins TRBV7-9 and TRBJ2-2; TRBD2 might be the D (6 bases). Trimming shortened V by 3 bases and J by 0 bases, and 11 bases separated the two germline ends. This CDR3 contains 16 residues. Germline V CDR1 and CDR2: SEHNR, FQNEAQ (reference sequence).

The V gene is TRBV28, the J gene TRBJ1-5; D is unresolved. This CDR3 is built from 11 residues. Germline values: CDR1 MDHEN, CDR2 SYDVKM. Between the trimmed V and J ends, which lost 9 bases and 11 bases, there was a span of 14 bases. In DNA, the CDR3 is TGTGCCAGTCAGGAAGACACGTCCCAGCATTTT. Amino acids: CASQEDTSQHF.

This chain's CDR3 is CASIPSRREATGELFF. Here the CDR3 DNA reads TGTGCCAGCATTCCCTCTAGGAGGGAGGCCACCGGGGAGCTGTTTTTT. V is TRBV7-8 and J is TRBJ2-2; D might be TRBD2 (6 bases). Per germline, CDR1 SGHVS and CDR2 FQNEAQ. V was trimmed by 7 bases and J by 4 bases, leaving 19 bases between them. CDR3 length equals 16 residues.

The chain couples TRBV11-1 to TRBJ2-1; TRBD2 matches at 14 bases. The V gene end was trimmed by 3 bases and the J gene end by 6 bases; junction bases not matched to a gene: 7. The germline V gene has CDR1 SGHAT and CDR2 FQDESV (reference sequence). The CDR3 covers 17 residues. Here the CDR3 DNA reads TGTGCCAGCAGCTTGGGTAGACTAGCGGGAGGGCCCAATGAGCAGTTCTTC. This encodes CASSLGRLAGGPNEQFF.

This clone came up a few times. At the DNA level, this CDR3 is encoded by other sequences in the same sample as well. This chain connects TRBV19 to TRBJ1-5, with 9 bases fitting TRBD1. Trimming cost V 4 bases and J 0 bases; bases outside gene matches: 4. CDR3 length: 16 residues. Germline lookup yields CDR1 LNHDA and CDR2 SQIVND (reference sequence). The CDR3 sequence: CASSTRTGVSNQPQHF. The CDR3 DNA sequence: TGTGCCAGTAGTACGCGGACAGGGGTTAGCAATCAGCCCCAGCATTTT.

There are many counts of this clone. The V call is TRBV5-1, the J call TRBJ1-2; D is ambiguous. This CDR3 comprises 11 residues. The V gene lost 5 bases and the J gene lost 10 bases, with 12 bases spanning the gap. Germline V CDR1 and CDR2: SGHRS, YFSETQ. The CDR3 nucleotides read TGCGCCAGCAGTGAGGCGGAAGACTACACCTTC. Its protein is CASSEAEDYTF.

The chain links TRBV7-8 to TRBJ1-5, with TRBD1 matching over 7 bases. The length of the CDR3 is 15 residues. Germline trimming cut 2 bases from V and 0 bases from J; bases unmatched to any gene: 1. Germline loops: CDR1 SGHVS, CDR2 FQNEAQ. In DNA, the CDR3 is TGTGCCAGCAGCTTACAGGGGGATAGCAATCAGCCCCAGCATTTT. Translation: CASSLQGDSNQPQHF.

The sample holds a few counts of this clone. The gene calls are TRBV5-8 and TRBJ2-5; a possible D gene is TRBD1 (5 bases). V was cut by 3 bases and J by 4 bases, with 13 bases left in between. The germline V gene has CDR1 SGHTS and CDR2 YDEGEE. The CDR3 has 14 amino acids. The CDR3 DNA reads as TGTGCCAGCAGCTCGTATCAGGGTAGAGAGACCCAGTACTTC. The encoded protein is CASSSYQGRETQYF.